The present TCR beta chain was sequenced within a study of cytomegalovirus exposure and HLA in healthy donors. A multiplex PCR was run with 60 Vbeta primers and 13 Jbeta primers. Original processing notes: A later analysis tallied 80 million or so unique TCR beta chains, some 12 million of them shared. The table came from immunoSEQ multiplex PCR; TCRdb's copy has only in-frame clones and leaves some out. The V and J calls and the clone size are those of that table, but D and trimming were determined from the DNA. In the table there are around 120,000 clones, over 65% of which are singletons. About this clone: Its antigen is as yet unknown.

Findings and limits, study-wide: As immune exposure information, only CMV serostatus was available. Most TCR sequences were seen very rarely across donors, but some public TCRs occurred in many. By HLA locus, TCR association rates varied in a later analysis, with DRB1 showing the most and HLA-C the fewest.

The specimen sequenced was PBMCs. This clonotype originated in a man aged 25 to 40 in good health and CMV-seronegative.

The CDR3 reads CASNLDSNSPLHF. CDR3 nucleotides: TGCGCCAGCAACCTGGACAGTAATTCACCCCTCCACTTT. The chain has TRBV5-1 and TRBJ1-6, with D perhaps matching TRBD1 (6 bases). The V gene's germline CDR1 is SGHRS and CDR2 YFSETQ. CDR3 length: 13 amino acids. V was clipped by 6 bases and J by 6 bases, with 10 bases between them.